These 14 T cell receptor beta chains were sequenced from one sample in a study of shared clonotypes between healthy human individuals. Generated by immunoSEQ multiplex PCR, the TCRdb table keeps only in-frame clones and is missing some. The sample includes approximately 2.3 million clones, more than 85% of them seen just once. The material sequenced was naive CD4+ T cells from PBMCs. The subset here: CD45RA+ positively selected. The receptors were gathered from a man younger than 35 in good health. Some clones in this sample may be carry-over from other donors' samples.

The genes are TRBV10-3 and TRBJ2-3; 7 positions match TRBD1. The germline V gene has CDR1 ENHRY and CDR2 SYGVKD. Losses at the gene ends were 4 bases for V and 2 bases for J; bases not matched to a gene: 3. This CDR3 comprises 14 residues. The CDR3 here is CAISAGQLTDTQYF. The CDR3 DNA sequence: TGTGCCATCAGTGCGGGACAGCTCACAGATACGCAGTATTTT.

The chain is built from TRBV4-2 and TRBJ2-7, with TRBD1 matching 7 bases. This CDR3 is built from 15 residues. V was clipped by 0 bases and J by 2 bases; unmatched bases: 4. Germline CDR1 LGHNA, CDR2 YNFKEQ. This CDR3 reads CASSQEPGQTYEQYF. CDR3 bases: TGTGCCAGCAGCCAAGAGCCGGGACAGACCTACGAGCAGTACTTC.

The V call is TRBV30, the J call TRBJ2-7, with 11 bases aligning to TRBD1. V was pared by 2 bases and J by 3 bases, with 6 bases of the junction left unmatched. Germline lookup yields CDR1 GTSNPN and CDR2 SVGIG (reference sequence). There are 15 residues in the CDR3. CDR3: CAWSLGGTGGYEQYF. DNA for the CDR3: TGTGCCTGGAGTTTAGGGGGGACAGGGGGCTACGAGCAGTACTTC.

The chain has TRBV21-1 and TRBJ2-1; the table gives TRBD1 as D, unverified against the DNA. TRBV21-1 is a known pseudogene. The CDR3 length is 13 residues. CDR3 DNA sequence: TGTGCCAGCACCCCGAAGGGGTACAATGAGCAGTTCTTC. Its translation is CASTPKGYNEQFF.

The chain carries TRBV11-2 and TRBJ2-5; D gene unclear. V was shortened by 1 base and J by 1 base, with 7 bases between the two germline ends. The CDR3 is 14 residues long. CDR1 is SGHAT, CDR2 FQNNGV, per germline. For the CDR3, the DNA is TGTGCCAGCAGCTTAGTCTACAGCCAAGAGACCCAGTACTTC. This sequence encodes CASSLVYSQETQYF.

The chain uses TRBV9 and TRBJ2-5; perhaps TRBD1 as D (5 bases). Germline V gene sequence: CDR1 SGDLS, CDR2 YYNGEE. V was shortened by 0 bases and J by 5 bases, with 11 bases between the two germline ends. The length of the CDR3 is 14 residues. The CDR3 reads CASSVGRAEETQYF. CDR3 nucleotides: TGTGCCAGCAGCGTAGGCAGGGCAGAGGAGACCCAGTACTTC. Supplemented by reference TRBV9 and TRBJ2-5, the full variable domain reads DSGVTQTPKHLITATGQRVTLRCSPRSGDLSVYWYQQSLDQGLQFLIQYYNGEERAKGNILERFSAQQFPDLHSELNLSSLELGDSALYFCASSVGRAEETQYFGPGTRLLVL.

The genes are TRBV11-2 and TRBJ2-3; TRBD2 matches at 11 bases. Germline assignment: CDR1 SGHAT and CDR2 FQNNGV. This CDR3 is built from 14 residues. V dropped 7 bases and J dropped 5; count of bases not matched to a gene: 5. The CDR3 DNA reads as TGTGCCAGCACCGTGACTAGCGGGGAAGATACGCAGTATTTT. Protein product: CASTVTSGEDTQYF.

The rearrangement joins TRBV7-9 to TRBJ2-3, with D unclear. Germline V gene lookup returns CDR1 SEHNR and CDR2 FQNEAQ (reference sequence). The V gene lost 6 bases and the J gene lost 6 bases, with 10 bases spanning the gap. The CDR3 length is 12 residues. CDR3 nucleotides: TGTGCCAGCAGTTCGAGTCGGGATACGCAGTATTTT. Translated, it gives CASSSSRDTQYF. The full variable domain, its missing parts supplied by reference TRBV7-9 and TRBJ2-3, is DTGVSQNPRHKITKRGQNVTFRCDPISEHNRLYWYRQTLGQGPEFLTYFQNEAQLEKSRLLSDRFSAERPKGSFSTLEIQRTEQGDSAMYLCASSSSRDTQYFGPGTRLTVL.

CDR3 sequence reads: CASSEEAGEYF. The DNA of the CDR3 is TGTGCCAGCAGTGAAGAGGCAGGGGAGTACTTC. The chain couples TRBV2 to TRBJ2-7; tentatively, D is TRBD1 (6 bases). Trimming removed 1 base from V and 11 bases from J, with 9 bases in between. Germline lookup yields CDR1 SNHLY and CDR2 FYNNEI. The CDR3 has 11 amino acids.

The chain uses TRBV7-3 and TRBJ2-1; D gene ambiguous. With 2 bases removed from V and 5 bases from J, the gap between germline ends came to 13 bases. Germline values: CDR1 SGHTA, CDR2 FQGTGA. The CDR3 sequence is 15 residues long. CDR3 coding DNA: TGTGCCAGCAGCTTAGAGACCTCATCCCACAATGAGCAGTTCTTC. Protein: CASSLETSSHNEQFF.

The chain links TRBV19 to TRBJ1-1; D may be TRBD1 (6 bases). Germline assignment: CDR1 LNHDA and CDR2 SQIVND (reference sequence). V lost 7 bases to trimming and J lost 4 bases, with 16 bases between them. CDR3 size: 14 residues. CDR3 bases: TGTGCCAGTACCCGGACAGCAAGCCTCACTGAAGCTTTCTTT. It translates to CASTRTASLTEAFF.

Worth noting for this clone: Other nucleotide sequences from this sample produce the same CDR3. The chain uses TRBV9 and TRBJ2-3; 11 bases map to TRBD2. Germline trimming cut 1 base from V and 3 bases from J; bases unmatched to any gene: 1. The CDR3 length is 15 residues. Germline V gene sequence: CDR1 SGDLS, CDR2 YYNGEE. The CDR3 is CASSVTSGRTDTQYF. For the CDR3, the DNA is TGTGCCAGCAGCGTAACTAGCGGGAGAACAGATACGCAGTATTTT.

The rearrangement joins TRBV5-1 to TRBJ2-5; 10 bases fit TRBD1. In germline, CDR1 is SGHRS, CDR2 YFSETQ. J gave up 6 bases and V 4 bases, and 9 bases lay outside the gene matches. This CDR3 comprises 15 residues. The DNA for the CDR3 is TGCGCCAGCAGCACGGGCGGACAGGGGGTGAAGACCCAGTACTTC. Translating gives CASSTGGQGVKTQYF.

This chain connects TRBV9 to TRBJ2-4; D gene ambiguous. Germline V gives CDR1 SGDLS, CDR2 YYNGEE. Deletions cut 0 bases from V and 3 bases from J, with 10 bases between. This CDR3 is built from 15 residues. CDR3 protein: CASSVARNLKNIQYF. The CDR3 nucleotides read TGTGCCAGCAGCGTAGCTCGTAATCTCAAAAACATTCAGTACTTC.